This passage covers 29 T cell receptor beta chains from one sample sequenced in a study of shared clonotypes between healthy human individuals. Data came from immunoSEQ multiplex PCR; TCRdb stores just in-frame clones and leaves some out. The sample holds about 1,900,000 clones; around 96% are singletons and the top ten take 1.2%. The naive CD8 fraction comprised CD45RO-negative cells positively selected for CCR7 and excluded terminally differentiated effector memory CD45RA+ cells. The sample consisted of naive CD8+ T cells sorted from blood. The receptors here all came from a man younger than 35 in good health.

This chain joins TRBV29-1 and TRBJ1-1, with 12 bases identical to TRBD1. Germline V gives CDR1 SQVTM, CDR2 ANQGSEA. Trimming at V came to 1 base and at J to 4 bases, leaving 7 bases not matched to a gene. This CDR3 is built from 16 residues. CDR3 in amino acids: CSVEGDRGLVFTEAFF. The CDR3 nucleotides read TGCAGCGTTGAAGGGGACAGGGGGCTCGTCTTCACTGAAGCTTTCTTT.

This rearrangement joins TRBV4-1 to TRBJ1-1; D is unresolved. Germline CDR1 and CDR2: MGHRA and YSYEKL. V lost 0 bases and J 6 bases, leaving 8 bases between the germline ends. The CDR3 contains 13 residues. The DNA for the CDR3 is TGCGCCAGCAGCCAAGACAAGGCAGCTGAAGCTTTCTTT. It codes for CASSQDKAAEAFF.

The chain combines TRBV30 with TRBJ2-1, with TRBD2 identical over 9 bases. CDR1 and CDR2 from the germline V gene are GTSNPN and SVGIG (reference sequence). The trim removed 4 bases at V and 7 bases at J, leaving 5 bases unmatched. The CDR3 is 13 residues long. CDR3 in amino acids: CAWTSGTPNEQFF. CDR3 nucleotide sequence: TGTGCCTGGACTAGCGGGACGCCAAATGAGCAGTTCTTC.

The CDR3 reads CASRLGQGEDTQYF. The CDR3 DNA sequence: TGTGCCAGCAGGCTGGGACAGGGAGAAGATACGCAGTATTTT. The genes are TRBV25-1 and TRBJ2-3; 9 bases map to TRBD1. Germline trimming cut 6 bases from V and 5 bases from J; bases unmatched to any gene: 6. CDR1 MGHDK and CDR2 SYGVNS come from the germline V gene. This CDR3 comprises 14 residues.

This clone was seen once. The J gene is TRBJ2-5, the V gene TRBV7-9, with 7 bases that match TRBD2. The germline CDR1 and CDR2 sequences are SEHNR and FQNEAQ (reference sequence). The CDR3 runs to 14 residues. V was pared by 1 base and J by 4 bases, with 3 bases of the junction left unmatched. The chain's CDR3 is CASSLEGGRETQYF. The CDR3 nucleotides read TGTGCCAGCAGCTTAGAGGGAGGGCGAGAGACCCAGTACTTC.

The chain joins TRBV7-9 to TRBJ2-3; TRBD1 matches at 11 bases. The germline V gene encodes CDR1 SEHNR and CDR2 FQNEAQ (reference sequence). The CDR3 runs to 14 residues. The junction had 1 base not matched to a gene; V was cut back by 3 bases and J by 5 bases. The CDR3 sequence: CASSLGQGGDTQYF. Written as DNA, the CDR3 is TGTGCCAGCAGCTTGGGACAGGGGGGAGATACGCAGTATTTT. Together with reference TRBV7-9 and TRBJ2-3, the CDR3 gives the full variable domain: DTGVSQNPRHKITKRGQNVTFRCDPISEHNRLYWYRQTLGQGPEFLTYFQNEAQLEKSRLLSDRFSAERPKGSFSTLEIQRTEQGDSAMYLCASSLGQGGDTQYFGPGTRLTVL.

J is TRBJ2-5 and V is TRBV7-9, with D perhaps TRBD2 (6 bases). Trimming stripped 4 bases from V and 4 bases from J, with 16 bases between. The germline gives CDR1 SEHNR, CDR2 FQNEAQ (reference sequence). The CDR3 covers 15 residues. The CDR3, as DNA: TGTGCCAGCAGCTACTTGCTGGGGGGAGGAGAGACCCAGTACTTC. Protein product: CASSYLLGGGETQYF.

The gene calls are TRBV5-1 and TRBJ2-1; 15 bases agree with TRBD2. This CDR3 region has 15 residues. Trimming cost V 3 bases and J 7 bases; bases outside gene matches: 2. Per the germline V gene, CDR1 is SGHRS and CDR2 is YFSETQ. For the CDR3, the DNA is TGCGCCAGCAGCTCCGGGACTAGCGGGGGGAATGAGCAGTTCTTC. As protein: CASSSGTSGGNEQFF.

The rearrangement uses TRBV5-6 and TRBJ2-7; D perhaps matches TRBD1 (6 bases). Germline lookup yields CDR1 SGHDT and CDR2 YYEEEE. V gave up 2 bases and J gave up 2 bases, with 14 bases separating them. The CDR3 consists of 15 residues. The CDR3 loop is CASSFATGQTYEQYF. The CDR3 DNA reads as TGTGCCAGCAGCTTCGCGACAGGACAGACCTACGAGCAGTACTTC.

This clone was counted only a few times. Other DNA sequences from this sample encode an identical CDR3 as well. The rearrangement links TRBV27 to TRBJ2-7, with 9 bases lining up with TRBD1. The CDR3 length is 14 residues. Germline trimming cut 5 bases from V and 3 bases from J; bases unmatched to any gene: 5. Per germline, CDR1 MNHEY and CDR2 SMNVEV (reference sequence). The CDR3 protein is CASSPGQGFYEQYF. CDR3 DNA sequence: TGTGCCAGCAGTCCGGGACAGGGTTTCTACGAGCAGTACTTC.

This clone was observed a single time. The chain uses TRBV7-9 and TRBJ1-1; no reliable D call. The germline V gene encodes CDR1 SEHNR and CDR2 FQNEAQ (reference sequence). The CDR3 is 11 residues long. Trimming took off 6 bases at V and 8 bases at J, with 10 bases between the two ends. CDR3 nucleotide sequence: TGTGCCAGCAGTTCTGGAGGGGAAGCTTTCTTT. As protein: CASSSGGEAFF.

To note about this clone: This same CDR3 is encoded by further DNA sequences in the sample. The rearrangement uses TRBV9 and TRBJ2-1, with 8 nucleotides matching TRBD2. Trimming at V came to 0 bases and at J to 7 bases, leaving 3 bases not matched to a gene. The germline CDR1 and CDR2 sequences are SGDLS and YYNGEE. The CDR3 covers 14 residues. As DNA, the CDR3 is TGTGCCAGCAGCGTAGCGGGGGGGGATAATGAGCAGTTCTTC. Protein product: CASSVAGGDNEQFF.

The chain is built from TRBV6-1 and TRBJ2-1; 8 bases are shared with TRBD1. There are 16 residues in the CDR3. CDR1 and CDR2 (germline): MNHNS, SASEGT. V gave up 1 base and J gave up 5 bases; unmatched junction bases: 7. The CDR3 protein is CASSEVRGPSDNEQFF. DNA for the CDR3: TGTGCCAGCAGTGAAGTCAGGGGGCCGTCTGACAATGAGCAGTTCTTC.

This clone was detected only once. The DNA for the CDR3 is TGTGCCGAGGGGGGAGGGGAGACCCAGTACTTC. It yields the protein CAEGGGETQYF. The genes are TRBV2 and TRBJ2-5; a weak D match, TRBD2 (7 bases). This CDR3 comprises 11 residues. Per the germline V gene, CDR1 is SNHLY and CDR2 is FYNNEI. V shed 11 bases and J shed 5 bases, with 12 bases lying between them. Based on the CDR3 plus reference TRBV2 and TRBJ2-5, the full variable domain is EPEVTQTPSHQVTQMGQEVILRCVPISNHLYFYWYRQILGQKVEFLVSFYNNEISEKSEIFDDQFSVERPDGSNFTLKIRSTKLEDSAMYFCAEGGGETQYFGPGTRLLVL.

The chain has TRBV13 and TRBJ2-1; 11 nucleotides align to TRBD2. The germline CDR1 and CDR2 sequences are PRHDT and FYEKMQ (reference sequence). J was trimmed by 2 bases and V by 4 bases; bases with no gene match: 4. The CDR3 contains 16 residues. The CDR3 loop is CASSSRLAGTYNEQFF. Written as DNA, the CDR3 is TGTGCCAGCAGCTCCCGACTAGCGGGGACCTACAATGAGCAGTTCTTC.

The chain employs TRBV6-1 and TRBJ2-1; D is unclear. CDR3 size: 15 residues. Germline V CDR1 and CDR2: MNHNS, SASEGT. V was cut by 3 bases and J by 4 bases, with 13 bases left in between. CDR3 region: CASSESPASYNEQFF. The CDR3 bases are TGTGCCAGCAGTGAGTCCCCGGCTTCATACAATGAGCAGTTCTTC.

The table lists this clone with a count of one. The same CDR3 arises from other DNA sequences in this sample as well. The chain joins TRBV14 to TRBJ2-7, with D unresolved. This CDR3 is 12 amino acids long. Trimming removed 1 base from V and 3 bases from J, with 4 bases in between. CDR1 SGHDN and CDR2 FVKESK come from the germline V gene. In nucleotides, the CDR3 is TGTGCCAGCAGCCAAGGGGACTACGAGCAGTACTTC. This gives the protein CASSQGDYEQYF.

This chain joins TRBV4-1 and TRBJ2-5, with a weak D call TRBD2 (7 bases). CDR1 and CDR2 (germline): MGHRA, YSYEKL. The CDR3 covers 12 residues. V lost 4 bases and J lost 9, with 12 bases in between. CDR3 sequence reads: CASSLGEGAQYF. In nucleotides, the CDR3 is TGCGCCAGCAGCCTCGGGGAGGGGGCCCAGTACTTC.

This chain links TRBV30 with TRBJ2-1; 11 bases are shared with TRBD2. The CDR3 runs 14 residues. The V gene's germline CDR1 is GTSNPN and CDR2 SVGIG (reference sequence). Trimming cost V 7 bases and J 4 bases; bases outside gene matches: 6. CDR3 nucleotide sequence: TGTGCCTACTCCGGGACTAGCGGTTACAATGAGCAGTTCTTC. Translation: CAYSGTSGYNEQFF.

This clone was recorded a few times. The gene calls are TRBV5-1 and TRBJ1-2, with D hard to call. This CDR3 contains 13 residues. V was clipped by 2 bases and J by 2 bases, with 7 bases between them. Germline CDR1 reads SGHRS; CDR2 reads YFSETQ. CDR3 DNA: TGCGCCAGCAGCTTTACAGCCAACTATGGCTACACCTTC. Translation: CASSFTANYGYTF. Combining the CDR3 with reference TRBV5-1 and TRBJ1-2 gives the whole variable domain KAGVTQTPRYLIKTRGQQVTLSCSPISGHRSVSWYQQTPGQGLQFLFEYFSETQRNKGNFPGRFSGRQFSNSRSEMNVSTLELGDSALYLCASSFTANYGYTFGSGTRLTVV.

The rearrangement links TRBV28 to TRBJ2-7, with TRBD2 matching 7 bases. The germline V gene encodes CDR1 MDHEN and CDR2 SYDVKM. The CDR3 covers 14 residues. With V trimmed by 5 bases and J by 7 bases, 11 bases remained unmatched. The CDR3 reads CASSTSAGPSEQYF. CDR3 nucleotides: TGTGCCAGCAGTACTTCAGCGGGGCCCTCGGAGCAGTACTTC.

This CDR3 reads CASKTGWGYEQYF. CDR3 sequence (DNA): TGCGCCAGCAAAACAGGGTGGGGATACGAGCAGTACTTC. The genes are TRBV10-2 and TRBJ2-7, with D possibly being TRBD1 (6 bases). The CDR3 runs to 13 residues. Looked up from germline, CDR1 is WSHSY and CDR2 is SAAADI. Trimming took 7 bases from V and 4 from J, leaving 14 bases between them.

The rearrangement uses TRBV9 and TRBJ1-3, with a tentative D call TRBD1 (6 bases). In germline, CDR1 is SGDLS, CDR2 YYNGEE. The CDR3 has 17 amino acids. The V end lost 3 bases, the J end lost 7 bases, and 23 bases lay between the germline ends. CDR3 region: CASSGKMWTDLMNTIYF. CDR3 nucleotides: TGTGCCAGCAGCGGGAAAATGTGGACAGACCTTATGAACACCATATATTTT.

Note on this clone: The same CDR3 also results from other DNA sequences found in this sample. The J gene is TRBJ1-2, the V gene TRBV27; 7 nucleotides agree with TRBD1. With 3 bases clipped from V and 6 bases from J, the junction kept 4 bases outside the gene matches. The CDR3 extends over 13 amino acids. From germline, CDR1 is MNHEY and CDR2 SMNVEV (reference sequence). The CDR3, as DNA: TGTGCCAGCAGTTTGTTACAGGGGAATGGCTACACCTTC. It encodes CASSLLQGNGYTF.

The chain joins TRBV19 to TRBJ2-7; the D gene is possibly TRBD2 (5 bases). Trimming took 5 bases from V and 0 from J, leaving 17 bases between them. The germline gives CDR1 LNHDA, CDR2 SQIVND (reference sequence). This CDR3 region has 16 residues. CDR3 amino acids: CASSPLRGANSYEQYF. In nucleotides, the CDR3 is TGTGCCAGTAGTCCCTTACGGGGAGCTAACTCCTACGAGCAGTACTTC.

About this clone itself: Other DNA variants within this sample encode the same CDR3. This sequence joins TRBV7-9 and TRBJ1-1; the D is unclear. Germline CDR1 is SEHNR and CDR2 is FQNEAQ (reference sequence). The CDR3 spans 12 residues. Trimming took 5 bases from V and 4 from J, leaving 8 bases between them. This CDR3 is CASSLRGTEAFF. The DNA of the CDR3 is TGTGCCAGCAGCCTACGAGGCACTGAAGCTTTCTTT.

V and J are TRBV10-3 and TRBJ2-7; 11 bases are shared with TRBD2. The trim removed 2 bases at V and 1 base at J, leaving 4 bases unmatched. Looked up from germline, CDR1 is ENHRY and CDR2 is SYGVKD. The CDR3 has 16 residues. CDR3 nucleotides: TGTGCCATCAGTGAGCGGTTAGCGGGAGGGTCCTACGAGCAGTACTTC. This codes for CAISERLAGGSYEQYF.

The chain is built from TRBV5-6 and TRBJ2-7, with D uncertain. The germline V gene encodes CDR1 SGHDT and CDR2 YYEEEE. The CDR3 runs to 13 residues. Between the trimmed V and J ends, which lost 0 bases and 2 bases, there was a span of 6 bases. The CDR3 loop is CASSLDPTYEQYF. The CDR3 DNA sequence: TGTGCCAGCAGCTTGGACCCTACCTACGAGCAGTACTTC.

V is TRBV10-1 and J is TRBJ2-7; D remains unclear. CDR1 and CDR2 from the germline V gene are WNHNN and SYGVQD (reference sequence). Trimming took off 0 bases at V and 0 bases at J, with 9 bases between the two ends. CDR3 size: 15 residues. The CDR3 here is CASSESPASSYEQYF. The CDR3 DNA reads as TGCGCCAGCAGTGAGTCCCCAGCAAGCTCCTACGAGCAGTACTTC.